This T cell receptor beta chain originates from a study of blood T cell repertoires in COVID-19. Trimming took off 7 bases at V and 3 bases at J, with 12 bases between the two ends. The CDR3 totals 13 residues. CDR1 is SEHNR, CDR2 FQNEAQ, per germline (reference sequence). Produced via immunoSEQ multiplex PCR; TCRdb's table is partial and in-frame only. The data show under 250,000 clones, 83% seen once. This clonotype was obtained from a woman between 45 and 65 years old who had been exposed to COVID-19. The rearrangement joins TRBV7-9 to TRBJ2-5; a possible D gene is TRBD2 (7 bases). Source material: PBMCs or T cells enriched from blood (not recorded which). The CDR3 sequence: CASMRGQEETQYF. The CDR3 nucleotides read TGTGCCAGCATGCGGGGGCAAGAAGAGACCCAGTACTTC.